Sequencing of this T cell receptor beta chain was carried out in a study of blood T cell repertoires in COVID-19. As for the study in general: Collection of acute and convalescent COVID-19 samples took place in the United States, Italy and Spain. Sources were T cells, B-cell-depleted T cells, or PBMCs; the material itself was cDNA or gDNA.

The authors' processing: Amplification of reference gene primers was used by the study to estimate nucleated cell counts. Produced via immunoSEQ multiplex PCR; TCRdb's table is partial and in-frame only. V and J calls and clone size follow that table, whereas D and trimming were derived from the DNA. The repertoire holds roughly 100,000 clones, roughly three quarters seen once, with approximately 9.3% in the top ten. Trimming took 3 bases from V and 11 from J, leaving 15 bases between them. CDR1 and CDR2 from the germline V gene are SGHRS and YFSETQ. This CDR3 spans 13 amino acids. The chain is built from TRBV5-1 and TRBJ2-4; D is ambiguous. The TCR sequence derives from an elderly woman with acute or convalescent COVID-19. Sequencing was done on a sample of peripheral blood. The CDR3 loop is CASSYSGPALQYF. The DNA of the CDR3 is TGCGCCAGCAGCTACAGTGGGCCCGCTCTTCAGTACTTC. The full variable domain, in which reference TRBV5-1 and TRBJ2-4 provide the parts outside the CDR3, is KAGVTQTPRYLIKTRGQQVTLSCSPISGHRSVSWYQQTPGQGLQFLFEYFSETQRNKGNFPGRFSGRQFSNSRSEMNVSTLELGDSALYLCASSYSGPALQYFGAGTRLSVL.